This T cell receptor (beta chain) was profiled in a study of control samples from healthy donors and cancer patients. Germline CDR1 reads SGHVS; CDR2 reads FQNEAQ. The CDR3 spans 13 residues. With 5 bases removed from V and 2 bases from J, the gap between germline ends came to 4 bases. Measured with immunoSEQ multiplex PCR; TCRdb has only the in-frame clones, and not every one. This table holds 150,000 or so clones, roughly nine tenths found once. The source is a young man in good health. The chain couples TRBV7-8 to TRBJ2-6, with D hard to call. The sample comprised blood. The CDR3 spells CASSGAGANVLTF. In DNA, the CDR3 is TGTGCCAGCAGCGGGGCTGGGGCCAACGTCCTGACTTTC.